These T cell receptor beta chains were read from a single sample in a study of shared clonotypes between healthy human individuals. The protocol was immunoSEQ multiplex PCR, while the TCRdb copy is restricted to in-frame clones and leaves out a portion. This sample has approximately 2,000,000 clones, with around 95% found just once. The sequencing input was naive CD8+ T cells from PBMCs. These receptors came from a man aged 18 to 35 in good health. Some clones in this sample may be carry-over from other donors' samples. Each CDR3 is given without its conserved first and last residue. The order of the fields is V gene, CDR3 length, CDR3 protein.

v_call: TRBV12-5
cdr3_length: 13
cdr3_aa: ASAATGTGYVRPY

v_call: TRBV29-1
cdr3_length: 11
cdr3_aa: SVLAGANAEQY

v_call: TRBV7-9
cdr3_length: 15
cdr3_aa: ASSLERLAGATYEQY

v_call: TRBV4-1
cdr3_length: 15
cdr3_aa: ASSQDEGVWANQPQH

v_call: TRBV7-9
cdr3_length: 13
cdr3_aa: ASSLVAGATDTQY

v_call: TRBV7-6
cdr3_length: 13
cdr3_aa: ASSLRDGSNYGYT

v_call: TRBV29-1
cdr3_length: 13
cdr3_aa: SVQPGGGGPHEQY

v_call: TRBV19
cdr3_length: 17
cdr3_aa: ASSIRDRGRIRIPTEAF

v_call: TRBV7-9
cdr3_length: 12
cdr3_aa: ASSLRGAHNEQF

v_call: TRBV2
cdr3_length: 14
cdr3_aa: ASSDLRLAGHETQY